Sequencing of this TCR beta chain was carried out in a study of blood T cell repertoires in COVID-19. The CDR3 is 17 residues long. CDR1 and CDR2 from the germline V gene are MDHEN and SYDVKM. Trimming removed 8 bases from V and 4 bases from J; junction bases left unmatched: 18. Sequencing used immunoSEQ multiplex PCR; TCRdb keeps in-frame clones, though not all of them. The data show approximately 240,000 clones, 84% seen once. The sequencing sample was made of peripheral blood. The TCR was taken from a man between 50 and 59 years old with acute or convalescent COVID-19. This chain links TRBV28 with TRBJ2-7; 9 bases match TRBD1. The CDR3 loop reads CASGPGTGYFWVYEQYF. The CDR3, as DNA: TGTGCCAGCGGCCCCGGGACAGGGTATTTCTGGGTTTACGAGCAGTACTTC. Full variable domain (rest looked up from reference TRBV28 and TRBJ2-7): DVKVTQSSRYLVKRTGEKVFLECVQDMDHENMFWYRQDPGLGLRLIYFSYDVKMKEKGDIPEGYSVSREKKERFSLILESASTNQTSMYLCASGPGTGYFWVYEQYFGPGTRLTVT.